One sample yielded the 3 T cell receptor beta chains listed below, sequenced in a study of blood T cell repertoires in COVID-19. The table came from immunoSEQ multiplex PCR; TCRdb's copy has only in-frame clones and leaves some out. The table has roughly 150,000 clones, 89% seen once. The sample was peripheral blood. The receptor set was obtained from a man between 60 and 75 years old with acute or convalescent COVID-19.

This chain links TRBV28 with TRBJ2-2; maybe TRBD1 (5 bases). CDR3 size: 14 residues. Deletions cut 6 bases from V and 4 bases from J, with 12 bases between. Germline lookup yields CDR1 MDHEN and CDR2 SYDVKM. CDR3 DNA sequence: TGTGCCAGCAGCCACCCCCAGGGCACCGGGGAGCTGTTTTTT. Translating it yields CASSHPQGTGELFF. The complete variable domain, with remaining parts taken from reference TRBV28 and TRBJ2-2, reads DVKVTQSSRYLVKRTGEKVFLECVQDMDHENMFWYRQDPGLGLRLIYFSYDVKMKEKGDIPEGYSVSREKKERFSLILESASTNQTSMYLCASSHPQGTGELFFGEGSRLTVL.

The chain carries TRBV6-1 and TRBJ1-2; D gene uncertain. V lost 3 bases to trimming and J lost 5 bases, with 25 bases between them. CDR1 is MNHNS and CDR2 is SASEGT in the germline V gene. The CDR3 runs to 18 residues. The CDR3 region is CASSDRERLLIGGYGYTF. The CDR3 region has the DNA TGTGCCAGCAGTGATCGGGAGCGTTTACTGATAGGAGGGTATGGCTACACCTTC.

V usage is TRBV20-1 and J usage is TRBJ1-2, with D perhaps matching TRBD1 (5 bases). V was pared by 3 bases and J by 6 bases, with 14 bases between. The CDR3 spans 13 residues. Germline V gene data show CDR1 as DFQATT and CDR2 as SNEGSKA (reference sequence). Here the CDR3 reads CSASVDSWDGYTF. Here the CDR3 DNA reads TGCAGTGCTAGTGTTGACAGTTGGGATGGCTACACCTTC.